This T cell receptor (beta chain) is from a study of CD8+ T cells in alopecia areata. The germline V gene has CDR1 SNHLY and CDR2 FYNNEI. J lost 5 bases, V lost 3 bases, and 5 bases had no gene match. CDR3 length: 16 amino acids. In its sample, this clone was seen a few times. Its antigen is unidentified. Reverse transcribed after extraction, RNA yielded cDNA as the sequencing template. Using immunoSEQ multiplex PCR, the repertoire was profiled, and TCRdb retains in-frame clones only, with some absent. Of over 120,000 clones in the sample, about 60% were seen once. From alopecia areata patients, lesional scalp punch biopsies and peripheral blood were collected. General study results and limits: Scalp sequencing also captures normal skin's resident alphabeta T cells. Researchers reported that TCR sharing among patients proved less clear than in mice, possibly HLA-linked.

This chain links TRBV2 with TRBJ2-1; the match to TRBD2 covers 12 bases. This sequence originates from a human donor with alopecia areata. Sequencing used CD4+ T cells sorted from blood, obtained at week 0. CDR3 residues: CASSEGLAGGNNEQFF. As DNA, the CDR3 is TGTGCCAGCAGTGAGGGGCTAGCGGGGGGGAACAATGAGCAGTTCTTC.